The 16 T cell receptor beta chains reported below all come from one sample, sequenced in a study of beta chain features in type 1 diabetes (dated by TCRdb to 2016 to 2019). Library prep was done by the immunoSEQ multiplex PCR assay. The entire amount of isolated RNA was reverse transcribed using the High Capacity cDNA Reverse Transcription Kit, so the sequenced TCRB transcripts were expressed ones. As stored in TCRdb, this immuneACCESS dataset retains in-frame rearrangements with V and J assigned. A fraction of the clones does not appear; measured against another copy, unresolved V genes explain less than half of the discrepancy, and the remainder lacks a known reason. The sample data list around 320,000 clones, and around 15% of these were observed just once. The leading ten clones occupy 5.5% to 7.5% of the sample. Sequencing was performed on central memory CD4+ T cells from blood. These receptors all stem from a man aged 25 to 40 in good health.

This clone was seen more than once but under ten times. The chain employs TRBV11-3 and TRBJ2-1; TRBD2 agrees at 10 bases. This CDR3 spans 18 amino acids. Trimming took 8 bases from V and 3 from J; bases not matched to a gene: 16. The germline V gene has CDR1 SGHNT and CDR2 YENEEA. The CDR3 region is CASALAGIEAVGYNEQFF. In DNA form, the CDR3 reads TGTGCCAGCGCACTAGCGGGAATAGAGGCGGTCGGCTACAATGAGCAGTTCTTC.

This clone was seen repeatedly, ten times or more. This chain connects TRBV2 to TRBJ2-1, with TRBD2 as a possible D gene (6 bases). The germline V and J ends were trimmed by 5 bases and 12 bases, with 17 bases remaining between them. The germline V gene encodes CDR1 SNHLY and CDR2 FYNNEI. This CDR3 is built from 13 residues. This chain's CDR3 is CASSLAEGRGQFF. CDR3 bases: TGTGCCAGCAGTTTGGCGGAGGGACGCGGGCAGTTCTTC.

This clone was detected only a few times. The genes are TRBV7-2 and TRBJ2-3, with unresolved D. This CDR3 contains 12 residues. V lost 5 bases and J 7 bases, leaving 10 bases between the germline ends. CDR1 is SGHTA and CDR2 is FQGNSA in the germline V gene. In DNA, the CDR3 is TGTGCCAGCAGCACTACTACTAATACGCAGTATTTT. Translated, it gives CASSTTTNTQYF. Full variable domain (missing parts from reference TRBV7-2 and TRBJ2-3): GAGVSQSPSNKVTEKGKDVELRCDPISGHTALYWYRQSLGQGLEFLIYFQGNSAPDKSGLPSDRFSAERTGGSVSTLTIQRTQQEDSAVYLCASSTTTNTQYFGPGTRLTVL.

This clone was seen a handful of times. V and J are TRBV5-1 and TRBJ1-6; a possible D gene is TRBD1 (6 bases). Germline lookup yields CDR1 SGHRS and CDR2 YFSETQ. CDR3 length: 15 residues. V dropped 4 bases and J dropped 7 bases, with 15 bases sitting between them. CDR3 DNA: TGCGCCAGCAGCGAGAGACAGGATGGAAATTCACCCCTCCACTTT. Translation: CASSERQDGNSPLHF.

The rearrangement uses TRBV14 and TRBJ2-3; D remains unclear. The CDR3 extends over 16 amino acids. The V gene lost 1 base and the J gene lost 2 bases, with 13 bases spanning the gap. Looked up from germline, CDR1 is SGHDN and CDR2 is FVKESK. The CDR3 is CASSQGASSFTDTQYF. In DNA, the CDR3 is TGTGCCAGCAGCCAAGGTGCCAGCTCCTTCACAGATACGCAGTATTTT.

V usage is TRBV7-8 and J usage is TRBJ2-2, with TRBD1 matching 7 bases. The germline V gene has CDR1 SGHVS and CDR2 FQNEAQ. The CDR3 length is 15 residues. V was clipped by 4 bases and J by 1 base; unmatched bases: 3. CDR3 sequence: CASSYRQGNTGELFF. The CDR3 DNA follows: TGTGCCAGCAGCTACCGACAGGGGAACACCGGGGAGCTGTTTTTT.

This chain connects TRBV7-7 to TRBJ2-5; D gene ambiguous. This CDR3 is built from 14 residues. Trimming removed 0 bases from V and 5 bases from J, with 10 bases in between. CDR1 and CDR2 (germline): SSHAT, FNYEAQ (reference sequence). Here the CDR3 reads CASSLAFWGETQYF. CDR3 nucleotide sequence: TGTGCCAGCAGCTTAGCGTTCTGGGGTGAGACCCAGTACTTC.

This clone appeared a few times. The rearrangement links TRBV5-1 to TRBJ2-3; 7 nucleotides agree with TRBD1. In germline, CDR1 is SGHRS, CDR2 YFSETQ. The CDR3 has 15 amino acids. V shed 5 bases and J 1 base; nucleotides not matched to a gene: 7. The CDR3 DNA reads as TGCGCCAGCAGTTTGCAGGGACAGCGCACAGATACGCAGTATTTT. Translation gives CASSLQGQRTDTQYF.

There are a few counts of this clone. V and J are TRBV7-2 and TRBJ1-2; D gene ambiguous. The CDR3 runs to 13 residues. The germline CDR1 and CDR2 sequences are SGHTA and FQGNSA. The V end lost 4 bases, the J end lost 0 bases, and 6 bases lay between the germline ends. The CDR3: CASSYQSNYGYTF. As DNA, the CDR3 is TGTGCCAGCAGCTATCAGTCTAACTATGGCTACACCTTC.

The chain couples TRBV18 to TRBJ2-7; TRBD1 matches at 7 bases. From germline, CDR1 is KGHSH and CDR2 LQKENI. Trimming removed 2 bases from V and 2 bases from J; junction bases left unmatched: 0. CDR3 length: 13 amino acids. As DNA, the CDR3 is TGTGCCAGCTCACCAGGGACAGCCTACGAGCAGTACTTC. Its protein product is CASSPGTAYEQYF.

This chain uses TRBV2 with TRBJ1-6, with D maybe TRBD1 (5 bases). The CDR3 has 13 amino acids. V lost 1 base and J lost 8, with 6 bases in between. The V gene's germline CDR1 is SNHLY and CDR2 FYNNEI. CDR3 sequence: CASSEGGDSPLHF. DNA of the CDR3: TGTGCCAGCAGTGAAGGGGGGGATTCACCCCTCCACTTT. The complete variable domain, with remaining parts taken from reference TRBV2 and TRBJ1-6, reads EPEVTQTPSHQVTQMGQEVILRCVPISNHLYFYWYRQILGQKVEFLVSFYNNEISEKSEIFDDQFSVERPDGSNFTLKIRSTKLEDSAMYFCASSEGGDSPLHFGNGTRLTVT.

This chain uses TRBV9 with TRBJ2-5, with 10 bases lining up with TRBD2. Per germline, CDR1 SGDLS and CDR2 YYNGEE. This CDR3 comprises 19 residues. Unmatched junction bases numbered 11, after V lost 0 bases and J lost 0 bases. The CDR3 DNA is TGTGCCAGCAGCGTAGGCCCCTTTACTAGCGGGACGTACCAAGAGACCCAGTACTTC. Translated, it gives CASSVGPFTSGTYQETQYF.

This clone has just a few counts. The chain couples TRBV5-4 to TRBJ2-1, with D hard to call. The CDR3 consists of 13 residues. V lost 5 bases and J 8 bases, leaving 14 bases between the germline ends. Germline assignment: CDR1 SGHNT and CDR2 YYREEE (reference sequence). In DNA form, the CDR3 reads TGTGCCAGCAGTCACACCCGTGGCGATGAGCAGTTCTTC. Amino acid sequence: CASSHTRGDEQFF.

This sequence joins TRBV6-1 and TRBJ2-7, with D tentatively TRBD1 (5 bases). CDR3 size: 14 residues. CDR1 MNHNS and CDR2 SASEGT come from the germline V gene. V dropped 7 bases and J dropped 3 bases, with 16 bases sitting between them. The CDR3 reads CASTQGLVLYEQYF. As DNA, the CDR3 is TGTGCCAGCACCCAGGGCCTCGTCCTCTACGAGCAGTACTTC.

This clone was counted ten times or more. V usage is TRBV19 and J usage is TRBJ1-1; D possibly corresponds to TRBD1 (5 bases). With 9 bases removed from V and 2 bases from J, the gap between germline ends came to 16 bases. Germline V gene sequence: CDR1 LNHDA, CDR2 SQIVND (reference sequence). CDR3 length: 14 amino acids. In DNA, the CDR3 is TGTGCCAGCCAAAAGGGGCCCCGAAACACTGAAGCTTTCTTT. It encodes CASQKGPRNTEAFF.

V usage is TRBV2 and J usage is TRBJ2-3; the match to TRBD2 covers 11 bases. CDR1 is SNHLY, CDR2 FYNNEI, per germline. This CDR3 comprises 15 residues. Trimming took 6 bases from V and 7 from J; bases not matched to a gene: 9. The CDR3 DNA sequence: TGTGCCAGCAGCTTGGCCGCTAGCGGGAGGCATACGCAGTATTTT. Its protein product is CASSLAASGRHTQYF.